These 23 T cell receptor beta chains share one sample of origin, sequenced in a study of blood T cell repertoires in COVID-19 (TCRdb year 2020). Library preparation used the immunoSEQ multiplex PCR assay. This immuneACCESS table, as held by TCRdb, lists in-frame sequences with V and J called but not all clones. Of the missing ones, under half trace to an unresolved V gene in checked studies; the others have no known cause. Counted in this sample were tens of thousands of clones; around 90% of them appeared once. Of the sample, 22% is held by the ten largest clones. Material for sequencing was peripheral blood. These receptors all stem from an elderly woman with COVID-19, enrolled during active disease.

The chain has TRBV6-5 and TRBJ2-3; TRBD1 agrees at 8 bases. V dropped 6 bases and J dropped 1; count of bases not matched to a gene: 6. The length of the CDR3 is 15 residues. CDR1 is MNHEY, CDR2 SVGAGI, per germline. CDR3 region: CASRRGQGGTDTQYF. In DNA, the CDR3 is TGTGCCAGCAGACGTGGACAGGGTGGCACAGATACGCAGTATTTT.

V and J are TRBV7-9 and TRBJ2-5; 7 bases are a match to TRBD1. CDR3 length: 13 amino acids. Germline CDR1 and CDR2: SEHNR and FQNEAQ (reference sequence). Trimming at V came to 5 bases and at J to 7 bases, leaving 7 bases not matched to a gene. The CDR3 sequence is CASSPTRGRTQYF. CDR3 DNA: TGTGCCAGCAGCCCGACGAGGGGGCGGACCCAGTACTTC.

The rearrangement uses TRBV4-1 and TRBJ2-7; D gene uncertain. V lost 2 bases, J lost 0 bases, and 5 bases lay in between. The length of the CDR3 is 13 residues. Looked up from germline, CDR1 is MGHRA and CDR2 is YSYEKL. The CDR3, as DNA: TGCGCCAGCAGCCAAACCTACTCCTACGAGCAGTACTTC. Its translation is CASSQTYSYEQYF.

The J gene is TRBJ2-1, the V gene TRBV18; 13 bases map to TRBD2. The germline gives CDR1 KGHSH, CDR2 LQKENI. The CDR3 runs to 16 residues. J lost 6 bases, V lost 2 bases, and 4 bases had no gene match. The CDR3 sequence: CASSPKLAGGTNEQFF. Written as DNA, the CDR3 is TGTGCCAGCTCACCAAAACTAGCGGGGGGGACCAATGAGCAGTTCTTC.

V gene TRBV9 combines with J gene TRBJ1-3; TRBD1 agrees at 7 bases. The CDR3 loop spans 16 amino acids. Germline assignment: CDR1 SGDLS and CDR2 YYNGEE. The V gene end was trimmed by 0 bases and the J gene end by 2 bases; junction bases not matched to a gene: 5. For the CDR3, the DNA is TGTGCCAGCAGCGTAGGGGGCAGGGGGGCTGGAAACACCATATATTTT. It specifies CASSVGGRGAGNTIYF.

CDR3 nucleotide sequence: TGTGCCAGCAGTCCCCGGACTAGCGGGGGGGTGAAGACCCAGTACTTC. Residues: CASSPRTSGGVKTQYF. This chain links TRBV27 with TRBJ2-5; 15 bases agree with TRBD2. V lost 5 bases, J lost 6 bases, and 7 bases stayed unmatched. The germline V gene has CDR1 MNHEY and CDR2 SMNVEV (reference sequence). The CDR3 runs to 16 residues.

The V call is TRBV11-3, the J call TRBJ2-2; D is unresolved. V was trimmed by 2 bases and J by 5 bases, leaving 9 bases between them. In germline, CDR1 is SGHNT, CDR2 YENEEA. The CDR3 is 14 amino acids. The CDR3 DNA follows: TGTGCCAGCAGCTTATCGGTCGATACCGGGGAGCTGTTTTTT. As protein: CASSLSVDTGELFF. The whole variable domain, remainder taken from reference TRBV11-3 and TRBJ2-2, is EAGVVQSPRYKIIEKKQPVAFWCNPISGHNTLYWYLQNLGQGPELLIRYENEEAVDDSQLPKDRFSAERLKGVDSTLKIQPAELGDSAVYLCASSLSVDTGELFFGEGSRLTVL.

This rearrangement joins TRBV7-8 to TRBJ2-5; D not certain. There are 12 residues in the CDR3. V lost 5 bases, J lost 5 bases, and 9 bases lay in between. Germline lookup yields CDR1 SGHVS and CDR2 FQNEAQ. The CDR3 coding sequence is TGTGCCAGCAGCCCCCCCCTGGAGACCCAGTACTTC. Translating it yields CASSPPLETQYF.

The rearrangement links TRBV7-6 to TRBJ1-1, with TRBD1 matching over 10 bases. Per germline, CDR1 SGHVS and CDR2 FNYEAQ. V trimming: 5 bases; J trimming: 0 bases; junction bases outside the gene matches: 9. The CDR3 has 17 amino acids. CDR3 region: CASSVLPGQGMNTEAFF. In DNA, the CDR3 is TGTGCCAGCAGCGTTCTCCCGGGACAGGGGATGAACACTGAAGCTTTCTTT. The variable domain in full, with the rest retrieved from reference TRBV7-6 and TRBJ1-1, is GAGVSQSPRYKVTKRGQDVALRCDPISGHVSLYWYRQALGQGPEFLTYFNYEAQQDKSGLPNDRFSAERPEGSISTLTIQRTEQRDSAMYRCASSVLPGQGMNTEAFFGQGTRLTVV.

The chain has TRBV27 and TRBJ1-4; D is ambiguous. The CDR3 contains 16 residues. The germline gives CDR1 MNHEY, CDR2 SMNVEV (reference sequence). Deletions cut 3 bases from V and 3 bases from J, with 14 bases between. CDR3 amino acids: CASSLRRAEANEKLFF. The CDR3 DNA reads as TGTGCCAGCAGTTTGAGGCGGGCCGAGGCTAATGAAAAACTGTTTTTT.

As DNA, the CDR3 is TGTGCCAGCAGCTTAACCCAGGGGGGAAGTTCACCCCTCCACTTT. As protein: CASSLTQGGSSPLHF. The genes are TRBV11-2 and TRBJ1-6, with TRBD1 identical over 7 bases. With V trimmed by 2 bases and J by 9 bases, 7 bases remained unmatched. There are 15 residues in the CDR3. Per germline, CDR1 SGHAT and CDR2 FQNNGV. Together with reference TRBV11-2 and TRBJ1-6, the CDR3 gives the full variable domain: EAGVAQSPRYKIIEKRQSVAFWCNPISGHATLYWYQQILGQGPKLLIQFQNNGVVDDSQLPKDRFSAERLKGVDSTLKIQPAKLEDSAVYLCASSLTQGGSSPLHFGNGTRLTVT.

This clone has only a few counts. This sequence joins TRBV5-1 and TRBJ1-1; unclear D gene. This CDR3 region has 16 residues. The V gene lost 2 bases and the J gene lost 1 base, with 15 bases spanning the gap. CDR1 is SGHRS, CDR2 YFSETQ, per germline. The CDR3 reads CASSLRITDTNTEAFF. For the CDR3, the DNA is TGCGCCAGCAGCTTACGGATTACAGACACGAACACTGAAGCTTTCTTT.

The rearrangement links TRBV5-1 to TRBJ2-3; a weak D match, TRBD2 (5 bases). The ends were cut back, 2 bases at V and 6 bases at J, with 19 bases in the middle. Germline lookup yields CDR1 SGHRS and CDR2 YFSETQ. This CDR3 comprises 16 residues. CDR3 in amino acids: CASSFPSGRGMDTQYF. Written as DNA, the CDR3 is TGCGCCAGCAGCTTCCCCAGCGGCCGTGGAATGGATACGCAGTATTTT.

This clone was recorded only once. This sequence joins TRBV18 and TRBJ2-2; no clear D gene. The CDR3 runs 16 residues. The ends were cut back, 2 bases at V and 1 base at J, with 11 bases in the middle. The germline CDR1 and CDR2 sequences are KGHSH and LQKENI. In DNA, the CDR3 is TGTGCCAGCTCACCAATCCTTGCGGTGAACACCGGGGAGCTGTTTTTT. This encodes CASSPILAVNTGELFF.

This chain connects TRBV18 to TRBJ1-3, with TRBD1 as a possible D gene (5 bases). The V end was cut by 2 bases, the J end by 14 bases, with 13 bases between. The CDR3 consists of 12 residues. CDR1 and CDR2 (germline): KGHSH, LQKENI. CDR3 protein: CASSPRGQVLYF. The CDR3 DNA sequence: TGTGCCAGCTCACCAAGGGGCCAGGTCCTATATTTT. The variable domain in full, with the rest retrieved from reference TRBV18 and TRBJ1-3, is NAGVMQNPRHLVRRRGQEARLRCSPMKGHSHVYWYRQLPEEGLKFMVYLQKENIIDESGMPKERFSAEFPKEGPSILRIQQVVRGDSAAYFCASSPRGQVLYFGEGSWLTVV.

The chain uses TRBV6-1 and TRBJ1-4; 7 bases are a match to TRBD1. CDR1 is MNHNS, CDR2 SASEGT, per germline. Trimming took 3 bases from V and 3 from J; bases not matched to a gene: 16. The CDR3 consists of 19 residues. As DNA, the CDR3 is TGTGCCAGCAGTGATTCCCTCTTGCAGGGGGGAGGCTCTAATGAAAAACTGTTTTTT. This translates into CASSDSLLQGGGSNEKLFF.

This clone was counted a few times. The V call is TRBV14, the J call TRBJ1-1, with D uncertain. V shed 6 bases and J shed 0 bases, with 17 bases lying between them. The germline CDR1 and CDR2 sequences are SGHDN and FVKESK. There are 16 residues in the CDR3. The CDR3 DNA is TGTGCCAGCAGACTTGCCTCGGGAAGGATGAACACTGAAGCTTTCTTT. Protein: CASRLASGRMNTEAFF.

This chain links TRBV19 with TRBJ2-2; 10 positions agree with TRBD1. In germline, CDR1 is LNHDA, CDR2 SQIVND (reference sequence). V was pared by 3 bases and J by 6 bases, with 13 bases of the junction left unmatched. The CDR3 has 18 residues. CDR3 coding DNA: TGTGCCAGTAGTATCCGGGACAGGGGAGTTTCGGGACCCGGGGAGCTGTTTTTT. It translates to CASSIRDRGVSGPGELFF.

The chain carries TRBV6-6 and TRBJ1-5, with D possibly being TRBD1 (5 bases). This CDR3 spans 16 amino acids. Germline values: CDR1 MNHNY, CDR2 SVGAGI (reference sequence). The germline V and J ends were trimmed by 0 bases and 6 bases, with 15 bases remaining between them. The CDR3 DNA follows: TGTGCCAGCAGTTACTCCGCAGGGTTAATTGGTCAGCCCCAGCATTTT. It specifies CASSYSAGLIGQPQHF.

The CDR3 DNA sequence: TGTGCCAGTCAGAACCAGGGGGCGAATACTGAAGCTTTCTTT. Translating it yields CASQNQGANTEAFF. The chain employs TRBV6-5 and TRBJ1-1; TRBD1 matches 8 bases. V dropped 9 bases and J dropped 5; count of bases not matched to a gene: 11. The V gene's germline CDR1 is MNHEY and CDR2 SVGAGI. The CDR3 contains 14 residues.

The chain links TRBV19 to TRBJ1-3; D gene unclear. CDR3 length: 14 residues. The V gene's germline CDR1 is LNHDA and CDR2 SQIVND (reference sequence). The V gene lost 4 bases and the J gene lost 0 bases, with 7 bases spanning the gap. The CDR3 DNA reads TGTGCCAGTAGTACCGGAGGCTCTGGAAACACCATATATTTT. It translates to CASSTGGSGNTIYF.

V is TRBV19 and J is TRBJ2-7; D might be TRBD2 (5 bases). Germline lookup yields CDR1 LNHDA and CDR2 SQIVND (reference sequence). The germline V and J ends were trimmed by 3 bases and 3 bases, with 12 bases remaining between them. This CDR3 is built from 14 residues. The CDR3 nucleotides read TGTGCCAGTAGTATCCACGAGGGCTTCTACGAGCAGTACTTC. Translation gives CASSIHEGFYEQYF.

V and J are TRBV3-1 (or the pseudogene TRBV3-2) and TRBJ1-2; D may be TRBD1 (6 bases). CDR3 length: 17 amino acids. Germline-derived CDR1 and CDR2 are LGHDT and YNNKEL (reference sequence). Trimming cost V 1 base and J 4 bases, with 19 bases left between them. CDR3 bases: TGTGCCAGCAGCCAAGCGGGAAAAGGGGGAAACCTCTATGGCTACACCTTC. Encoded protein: CASSQAGKGGNLYGYTF.